The 13 T cell receptor beta chains given below trace back to one sample, sequenced in a study of Ad26.COV2.S vaccination and SARS-CoV-2 variants. As to treatment: around 19 received Ad26.COV2.S at low or high dose, single or two shots; about 5 received placebo; per-sample allocation not given. The samples date from day 63 after the first vaccine or placebo injection. TCRdb's table, derived via immunoSEQ multiplex PCR, lists solely in-frame clones and lacks some. Of 290,000 or so clones in the sample, 87% were seen once. The input for sequencing was peripheral blood, taken in a trial of Ad26.COV2.S vaccine versus placebo. These receptors were taken from a person aged 18 to 59 who received the Ad26.COV2.S COVID-19 vaccine or a placebo.

This rearrangement joins TRBV6-5 to TRBJ1-3; no definite D call. V dropped 4 bases and J dropped 3 bases, with 7 bases sitting between them. Germline V gene lookup returns CDR1 MNHEY and CDR2 SVGAGI. The CDR3 totals 13 residues. CDR3 protein: CASSSPIGNTIYF. CDR3 coding DNA: TGTGCCAGCAGTTCCCCGATTGGAAACACCATATATTTT.

The chain couples TRBV5-1 to TRBJ2-1, with 7 bases fitting TRBD2. V lost 0 bases, J lost 8 bases, and 5 bases stayed unmatched. CDR3 length: 14 residues. Germline V gene data show CDR1 as SGHRS and CDR2 as YFSETQ. The CDR3 region has the DNA TGCGCCAGCAGCTTGGGGACTAGTCTCGATGAGCAGTTCTTC. Protein: CASSLGTSLDEQFF. Full variable domain (remainder filled in from reference TRBV5-1 and TRBJ2-1): KAGVTQTPRYLIKTRGQQVTLSCSPISGHRSVSWYQQTPGQGLQFLFEYFSETQRNKGNFPGRFSGRQFSNSRSEMNVSTLELGDSALYLCASSLGTSLDEQFFGPGTRLTVL.

This chain uses TRBV5-1 with TRBJ2-3; 13 bases map to TRBD2. CDR1 SGHRS and CDR2 YFSETQ come from the germline V gene. After removal of 4 bases from V and 3 bases from J, the junction contained 5 bases not matched to a gene. This CDR3 has 16 residues. This CDR3 is CASSAGLAGLTDTQYF. The CDR3, as DNA: TGCGCCAGCAGCGCGGGACTAGCGGGACTTACAGATACGCAGTATTTT.

The chain employs TRBV28 and TRBJ2-1, with TRBD2 matching 11 bases. V shed 6 bases, J shed 4 bases, and the junction held 14 bases outside the gene matches. This CDR3 comprises 18 residues. Germline V gene data show CDR1 as MDHEN and CDR2 as SYDVKM. The CDR3 sequence is CASSESRLRLAGYNEQFF. The CDR3 coding sequence is TGTGCCAGCAGCGAATCGAGGTTGCGACTAGCGGGATACAATGAGCAGTTCTTC.

V usage is TRBV5-8 and J usage is TRBJ1-2; unclear D gene. Trimming shortened V by 7 bases and J by 4 bases, and 11 bases separated the two germline ends. CDR1 SGHTS and CDR2 YDEGEE come from the germline V gene. The CDR3 extends over 12 amino acids. This CDR3 reads CASRPNSYGYTF. CDR3 DNA sequence: TGTGCCAGCCGTCCGAACAGCTATGGCTACACCTTC.

The chain uses TRBV11-1 and TRBJ2-3, with 10 bases matching TRBD2. CDR1 and CDR2 from the germline V gene are SGHAT and FQDESV (reference sequence). The CDR3 has 16 amino acids. Trimming at V came to 3 bases and at J to 5 bases, leaving 8 bases not matched to a gene. The DNA of the CDR3 is TGTGCCAGCAGCTTCCCAGCGGGGGGGCATAGAGATACGCAGTATTTT. Its protein product is CASSFPAGGHRDTQYF. The full variable domain, with the rest looked up from reference TRBV11-1 and TRBJ2-3, is EAEVAQSPRYKITEKSQAVAFWCDPISGHATLYWYRQILGQGPELLVQFQDESVVDDSQLPKDRFSAERLKGVDSTLKIQPAELGDSAMYLCASSFPAGGHRDTQYFGPGTRLTVL.

This clone has a single count. The chain employs TRBV4-3 and TRBJ2-1, with D possibly matching TRBD2 (6 bases). This CDR3 has 16 residues. The V gene lost 4 bases and the J gene lost 10 bases, with 23 bases spanning the gap. The germline V gene encodes CDR1 LGHNA and CDR2 YSLEER. Here the CDR3 DNA reads TGCGCCAGCAGCCTGCGGGGCGCCCCCGGTTCGCGGGAGCAGTTCTTC. It translates to CASSLRGAPGSREQFF.

This rearrangement joins TRBV10-2 to TRBJ1-6; no firm D call. Germline V CDR1 and CDR2: WSHSY, SAAADI. The CDR3 is 14 amino acids. Trimming left V 8 bases short and J 7 bases short, with 15 bases between. CDR3 sequence (DNA): TGCGCCAGCGGAGCTTGGGCGCGGAATTCACCCCTCCACTTT. This encodes CASGAWARNSPLHF.

V usage is TRBV30 and J usage is TRBJ1-3, with a weak D call TRBD1 (5 bases). The CDR3 extends over 14 amino acids. Trimming shortened V by 4 bases and J by 3 bases, and 13 bases separated the two germline ends. Looked up from germline, CDR1 is GTSNPN and CDR2 is SVGIG (reference sequence). The CDR3 protein is CAWMQGLFGNTIYF. The CDR3 coding sequence is TGTGCCTGGATGCAGGGTCTCTTTGGAAACACCATATATTTT.

V usage is TRBV5-1 and J usage is TRBJ2-1; a weak D match, TRBD2 (5 bases). The CDR3 consists of 13 residues. Trimming removed 3 bases at V and 2 bases at J, with 6 bases between. CDR1 and CDR2 from the germline V gene are SGHRS and YFSETQ. DNA for the CDR3: TGCGCCAGCAGCTCGACTACCTACAATGAGCAGTTCTTC. Its translation: CASSSTTYNEQFF. Combining the CDR3 with reference TRBV5-1 and TRBJ2-1 gives the whole variable domain KAGVTQTPRYLIKTRGQQVTLSCSPISGHRSVSWYQQTPGQGLQFLFEYFSETQRNKGNFPGRFSGRQFSNSRSEMNVSTLELGDSALYLCASSSTTYNEQFFGPGTRLTVL.

The chain couples TRBV5-4 to TRBJ1-3, with TRBD1 matching over 7 bases. J was trimmed by 2 bases and V by 3 bases; bases with no gene match: 2. CDR1 SGHNT and CDR2 YYREEE come from the germline V gene (reference sequence). CDR3 length equals 14 residues. Here the CDR3 DNA reads TGTGCCAGCAGCTCCGACAGGGCTGGAAACACCATATATTTT. Its translation is CASSSDRAGNTIYF.

This chain connects TRBV10-3 to TRBJ1-1; TRBD1 matches at 8 bases. CDR1 is ENHRY and CDR2 is SYGVKD in the germline V gene. Losses at the gene ends were 3 bases for V and 2 bases for J; bases not matched to a gene: 2. The CDR3 runs 14 residues. The CDR3 sequence: CAISESGGNTEAFF. The CDR3 DNA follows: TGTGCCATCAGTGAATCAGGGGGCAACACTGAAGCTTTCTTT.

V is TRBV24-1 and J is TRBJ2-7; 10 bases line up with TRBD2. Trimming at V came to 0 bases and at J to 0 bases, leaving 4 bases not matched to a gene. This CDR3 comprises 17 residues. Germline V gene data show CDR1 as KGHDR and CDR2 as SFDVKD. The CDR3 sequence is CATSDLGTSDSSYEQYF. In DNA form, the CDR3 reads TGTGCCACCAGTGATTTGGGGACTAGCGACAGCTCCTACGAGCAGTACTTC.